This is a list of T cell receptor beta chains from one sample in a study of T cell changes during pregnancy in multiple sclerosis. Profiled with immunoSEQ multiplex PCR; TCRdb holds only in-frame clones, not every one. The table has roughly 38,000 clones, around nine tenths seen once. Sequenced material: CD4+ T cells from peripheral blood mononuclear cells, taken in the second trimester of pregnancy. These receptors came from a female donor in good health, enrolled as a control in a pregnancy study. CDR3s include the opening cysteine and the closing phenylalanine or tryptophan. Each record gives: clone size, D gene, V gene, J gene, CDR3 DNA, CDR3 protein. D genes are given only for firm matches. Size values are once, few and many counts, or a class for expanded clones, and some rows have none.

>-|-|TRBV10-3|TRBJ1-6
TGTGCCATCACCCCGGCGGATAATTCACCCCTCCACTTT
CAITPADNSPLHF
>-|-|TRBV28|TRBJ2-6
TGTGCCAGCAACCCCCGGGGCCAGGGGCGCCTAGTCTCTGGGGCCAACGTCCTGACTTTC
CASNPRGQGRLVSGANVLTF
>-|TRBD1|TRBV5-1|TRBJ1-4
TGCGCCAGCAGCTTAAAAACAGGGGAAGGAGAAAAACTGTTTTTT
CASSLKTGEGEKLFF
>-|-|TRBV2|TRBJ1-1
TGTGCCAGCAGTGTAGTCAGGCAGGGGTTGGAAGCTTTCTTT
CASSVVRQGLEAFF
>once|TRBD1|TRBV11-1|TRBJ2-2
TGTGCCAGCAGCCTCTGGACAGGGAGCACCACCGGGGAGCTGTTTTTT
CASSLWTGSTTGELFF
>-|TRBD1|TRBV10-3|TRBJ1-2
TGTGCCATCAGTTATCGGGGACAGGCAAACTATGGCTACACCTTC
CAISYRGQANYGYTF
>-|TRBD2|TRBV11-3|TRBJ2-5
TGTGCCACCACTAGCGCTCAAGAGACCCAGTACTTC
CATTSAQETQYF
>-|-|TRBV6-1|TRBJ1-2
TGTGCCGTCGACACCCGTCCCACAACTAACTATGGCTACACCTTC
CAVDTRPTTNYGYTF
>-|-|TRBV30|TRBJ2-3
TGTGCCTGGAGTTCGGGGGGCACAGATACGCAGTATTTT
CAWSSGGTDTQYF
>-|-|TRBV4-2|TRBJ1-5
TGTGCCAGCAGTAACAGGGAGGGGAATCAGCCCCAGCATTTT
CASSNREGNQPQHF
>-|-|TRBV29-1|TRBJ2-7
TGCAGCGTTGCCGGGATCTCCTACGAGCAGTACTTC
CSVAGISYEQYF
>-|-|TRBV18|TRBJ2-1
TGTGCCAGCTCGCAATTAGGACAGTCTTTTGATGAGCAGTTCTTC
CASSQLGQSFDEQFF
>-|-|TRBV4-2|TRBJ2-3
TGTGCCAGCAGCCAGGCACGGGGGGCGACAGATACGCAGTATTTT
CASSQARGATDTQYF
>-|-|TRBV12-2|TRBJ2-7
TGTGCAAGTCGCCCCGTCGGGACTCCATTCGAACTCTTCCCCTACGAGCAGTACTTC
CASRPVGTPFELFPYEQYF
>-|TRBD1|TRBV7-2|TRBJ1-5
TGTGCCAGCAGCGGACAGGGGGGAAATCAGCCCCAGCATTTT
CASSGQGGNQPQHF
>-|-|TRBV20-1|TRBJ1-1
TGCAGTGCTAGAGTGGGGGCAGAAGCTTTCTTT
CSARVGAEAFF
>-|TRBD1|TRBV11-2|TRBJ2-7
TGTGCCAGCAGCTTGGCCCCGGGACAGGGGGACTACGAGCAGTACTTC
CASSLAPGQGDYEQYF
>-|-|TRBV4-2|TRBJ2-2
TGTGCCAGCAGCCAAGCACAGGCCCCGGGGGAGCTGTTTTTT
CASSQAQAPGELFF
>-|TRBD1|TRBV5-4|TRBJ2-7
TGTGCCAGCAGCTTGATGGACAGGGGGAATTACGAGCAGTACTTC
CASSLMDRGNYEQYF
>-|-|TRBV6-1|TRBJ1-4
TGTGCCAGCAATATTGCGGGGGGGACTAATGAAAAACTGTTTTTT
CASNIAGGTNEKLFF
>-|-|TRBV6-1|TRBJ2-7
TGTGCCAGCAGTGATCCTCAAGGGGCAGGTTACTACGAGCAGTACTTC
CASSDPQGAGYYEQYF
>-|TRBD2|TRBV7-2|TRBJ2-1
TGTGCCAGCAGCTTAGCGCTTGGGGGGGGGTACAATGAGCAGTTCTTC
CASSLALGGGYNEQFF
>-|-|TRBV9|TRBJ1-1
TGTGCCAGCAGCTTCGGACAGATGAACACTGAAGCTTTCTTT
CASSFGQMNTEAFF
>-|-|TRBV13|TRBJ2-1
TGTGCCAGCAGCTCCCAGAGGAAATACAATGAGCAGTTCTTC
CASSSQRKYNEQFF
>-|-|TRBV14|TRBJ2-7
TGTGCCAGCAGCCAAGCCTTCTCCTACGAGCAGTACTTC
CASSQAFSYEQYF
>-|-|TRBV28|TRBJ2-5
TGTGCCAGCAGTTTAGGTTTGCGGGACGGCACCCAGTACTTC
CASSLGLRDGTQYF
>-|-|TRBV6-1|TRBJ2-2
TGTGCCAGCAGTGAAGACCCTAGGGGAGGCAGAGGCACCGGGGAGCTGTTTTTT
CASSEDPRGGRGTGELFF
>-|TRBD2|TRBV15|TRBJ2-1
TGTGCCACCAGCAGAGACTCGACTAGCAGTGAGCAGTTCTTC
CATSRDSTSSEQFF